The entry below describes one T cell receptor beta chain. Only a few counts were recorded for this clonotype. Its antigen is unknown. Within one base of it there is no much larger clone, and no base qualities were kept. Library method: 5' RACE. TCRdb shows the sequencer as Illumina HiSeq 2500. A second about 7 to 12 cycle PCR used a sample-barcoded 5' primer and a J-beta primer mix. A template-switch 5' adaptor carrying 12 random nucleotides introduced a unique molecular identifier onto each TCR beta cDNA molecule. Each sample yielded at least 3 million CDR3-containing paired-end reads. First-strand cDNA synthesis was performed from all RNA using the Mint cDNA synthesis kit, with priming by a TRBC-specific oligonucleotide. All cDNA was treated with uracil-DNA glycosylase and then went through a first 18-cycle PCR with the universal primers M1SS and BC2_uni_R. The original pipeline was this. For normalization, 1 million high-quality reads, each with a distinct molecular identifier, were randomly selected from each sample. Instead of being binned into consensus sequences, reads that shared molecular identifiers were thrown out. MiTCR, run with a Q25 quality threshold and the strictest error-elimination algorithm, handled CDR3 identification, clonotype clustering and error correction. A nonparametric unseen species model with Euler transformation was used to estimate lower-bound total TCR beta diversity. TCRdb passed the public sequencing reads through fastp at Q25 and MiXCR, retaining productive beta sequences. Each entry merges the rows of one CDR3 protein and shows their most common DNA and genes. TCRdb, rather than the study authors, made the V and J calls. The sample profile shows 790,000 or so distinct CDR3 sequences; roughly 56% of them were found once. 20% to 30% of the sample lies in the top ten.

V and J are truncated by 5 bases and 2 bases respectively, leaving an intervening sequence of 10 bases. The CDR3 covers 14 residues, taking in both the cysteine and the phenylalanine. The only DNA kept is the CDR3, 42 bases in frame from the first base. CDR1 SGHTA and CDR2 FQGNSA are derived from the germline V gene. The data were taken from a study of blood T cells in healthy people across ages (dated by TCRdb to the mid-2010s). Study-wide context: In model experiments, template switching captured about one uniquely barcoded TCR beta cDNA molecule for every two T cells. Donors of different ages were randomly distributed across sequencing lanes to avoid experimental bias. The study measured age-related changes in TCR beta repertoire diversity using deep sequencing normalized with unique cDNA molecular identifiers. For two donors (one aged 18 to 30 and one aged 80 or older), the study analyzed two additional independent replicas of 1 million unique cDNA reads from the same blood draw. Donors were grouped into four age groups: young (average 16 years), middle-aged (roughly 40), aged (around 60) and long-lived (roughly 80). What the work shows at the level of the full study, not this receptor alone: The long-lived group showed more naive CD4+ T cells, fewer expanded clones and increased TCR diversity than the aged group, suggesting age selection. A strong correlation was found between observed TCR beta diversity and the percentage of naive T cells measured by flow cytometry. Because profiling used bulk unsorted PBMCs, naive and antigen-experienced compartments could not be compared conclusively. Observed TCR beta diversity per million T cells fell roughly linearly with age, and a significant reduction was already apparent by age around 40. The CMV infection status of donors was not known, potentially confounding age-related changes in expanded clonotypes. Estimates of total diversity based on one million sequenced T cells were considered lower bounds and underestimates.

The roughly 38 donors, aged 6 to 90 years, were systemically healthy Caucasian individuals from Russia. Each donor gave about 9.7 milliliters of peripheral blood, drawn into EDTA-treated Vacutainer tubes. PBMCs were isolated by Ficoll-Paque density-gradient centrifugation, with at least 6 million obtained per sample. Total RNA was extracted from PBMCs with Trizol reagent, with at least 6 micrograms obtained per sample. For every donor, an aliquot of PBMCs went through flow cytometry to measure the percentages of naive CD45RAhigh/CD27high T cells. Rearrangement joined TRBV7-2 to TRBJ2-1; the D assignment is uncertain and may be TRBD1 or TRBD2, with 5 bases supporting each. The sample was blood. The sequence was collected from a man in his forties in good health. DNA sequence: TGTGCCAGCAGCCGGGACCGAGCCTACAATGAGCAGTTCTTC. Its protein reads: CASSRDRAYNEQFF. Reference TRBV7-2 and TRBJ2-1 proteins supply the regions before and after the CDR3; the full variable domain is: GAGVSQSPSNKVTEKGKDVELRCDPISGHTALYWYRQSLGQGLEFLIYFQGNSAPDKSGLPSDRFSAERTGGSVSTLTIQRTQQEDSAVYLCASSRDRAYNEQFFGPGTRLTVL.